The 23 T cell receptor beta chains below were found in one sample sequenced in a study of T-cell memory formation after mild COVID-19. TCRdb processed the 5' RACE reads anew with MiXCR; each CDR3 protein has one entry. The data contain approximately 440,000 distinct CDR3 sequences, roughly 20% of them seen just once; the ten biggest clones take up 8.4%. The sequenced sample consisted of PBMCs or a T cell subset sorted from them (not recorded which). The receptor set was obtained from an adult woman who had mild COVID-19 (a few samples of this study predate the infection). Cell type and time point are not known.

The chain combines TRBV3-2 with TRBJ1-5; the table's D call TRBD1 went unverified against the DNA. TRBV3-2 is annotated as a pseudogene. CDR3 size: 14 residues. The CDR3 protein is CASKTGGPNQPQHF. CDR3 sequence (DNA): TGTGCCAGCAAAACGGGCGGACCCAATCAGCCCCAGCATTTT.

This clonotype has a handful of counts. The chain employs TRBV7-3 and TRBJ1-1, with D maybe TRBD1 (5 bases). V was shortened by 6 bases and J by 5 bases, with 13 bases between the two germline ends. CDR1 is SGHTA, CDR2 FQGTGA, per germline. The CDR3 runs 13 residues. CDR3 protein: CASRPDSGTEAFF. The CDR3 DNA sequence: TGTGCCAGCAGACCTGACAGTGGGACTGAAGCTTTCTTT.

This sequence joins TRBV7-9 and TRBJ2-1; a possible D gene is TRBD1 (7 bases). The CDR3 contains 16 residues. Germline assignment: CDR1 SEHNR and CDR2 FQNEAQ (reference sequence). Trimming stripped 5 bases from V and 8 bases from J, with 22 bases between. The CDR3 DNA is TGTGCCAGCAGCCAACGTGTCGGGAGAGGGGGCCATGAGCAGTTCTTC. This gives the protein CASSQRVGRGGHEQFF.

CDR3 amino acids: CASSKAGVIIQYF. CDR3 in DNA: TGTGCCAGCAGCAAAGCCGGGGTTATCATTCAGTACTTC. V and J are TRBV21-1 and TRBJ2-4. TRBV21-1 represents a pseudogene. This CDR3 is built from 13 residues.

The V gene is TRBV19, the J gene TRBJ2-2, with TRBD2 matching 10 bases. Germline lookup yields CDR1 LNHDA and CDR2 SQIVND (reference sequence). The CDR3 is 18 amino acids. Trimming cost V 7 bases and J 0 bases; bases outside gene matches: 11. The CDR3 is CASKNPSGRTTNTGELFF. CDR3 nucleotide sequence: TGTGCCAGTAAAAACCCTAGCGGGAGAACTACGAACACCGGGGAGCTGTTTTTT. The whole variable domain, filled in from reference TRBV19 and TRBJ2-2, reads DGGITQSPKYLFRKEGQNVTLSCEQNLNHDAMYWYRQDPGQGLRLIYYSQIVNDFQKGDIAEGYSVSREKKESFPLTVTSAQKNPTAFYLCASKNPSGRTTNTGELFFGEGSRLTVL.

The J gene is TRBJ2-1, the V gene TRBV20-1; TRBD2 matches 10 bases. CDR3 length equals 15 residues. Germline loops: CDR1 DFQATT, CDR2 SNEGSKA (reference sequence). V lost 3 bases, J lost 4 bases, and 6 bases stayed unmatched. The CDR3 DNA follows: TGCAGTGCTAGGGATAGCGGGAGGCCTTACAATGAGCAGTTCTTC. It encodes CSARDSGRPYNEQFF.

The CDR3 DNA follows: TGCAGTGCCGCCCTTGCAGGGGGAGGGAACACTGAAGCTTTCTTT. It translates to CSAALAGGGNTEAFF. The rearrangement uses TRBV20-1 and TRBJ1-1; 7 nucleotides match TRBD1. V was clipped by 6 bases and J by 1 base; unmatched bases: 11. The CDR3 has 15 amino acids. Germline V gene lookup returns CDR1 DFQATT and CDR2 SNEGSKA (reference sequence).

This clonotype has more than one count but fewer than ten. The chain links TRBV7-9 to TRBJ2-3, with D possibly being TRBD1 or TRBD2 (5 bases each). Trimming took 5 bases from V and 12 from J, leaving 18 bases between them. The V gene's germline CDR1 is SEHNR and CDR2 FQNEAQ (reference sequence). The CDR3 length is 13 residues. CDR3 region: CASSLGTRPVQYF. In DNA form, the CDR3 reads TGTGCCAGCAGCCTCGGGACCCGCCCGGTTCAGTATTTT.

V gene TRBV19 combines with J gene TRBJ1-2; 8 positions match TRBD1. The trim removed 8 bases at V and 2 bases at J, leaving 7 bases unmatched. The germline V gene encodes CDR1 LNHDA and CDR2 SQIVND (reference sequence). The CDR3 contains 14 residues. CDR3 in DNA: TGTGCCAGTGGGAGGACAGGGCTAAACTATGGCTACACCTTC. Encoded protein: CASGRTGLNYGYTF.

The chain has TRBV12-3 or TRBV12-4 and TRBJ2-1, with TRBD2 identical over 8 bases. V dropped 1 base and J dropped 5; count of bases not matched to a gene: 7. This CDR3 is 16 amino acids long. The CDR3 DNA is TGTGCCAGCAGTTTAGGCGGGGGGATCCGGGACAATGAGCAGTTCTTC. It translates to CASSLGGGIRDNEQFF.

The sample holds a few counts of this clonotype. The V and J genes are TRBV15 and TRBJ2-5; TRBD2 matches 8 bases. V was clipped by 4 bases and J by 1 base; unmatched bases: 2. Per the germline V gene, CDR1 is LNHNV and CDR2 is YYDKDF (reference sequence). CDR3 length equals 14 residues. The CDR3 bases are TGTGCCACCAGCAAGGGGACTAGCCAAGAGACCCAGTACTTC. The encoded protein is CATSKGTSQETQYF.

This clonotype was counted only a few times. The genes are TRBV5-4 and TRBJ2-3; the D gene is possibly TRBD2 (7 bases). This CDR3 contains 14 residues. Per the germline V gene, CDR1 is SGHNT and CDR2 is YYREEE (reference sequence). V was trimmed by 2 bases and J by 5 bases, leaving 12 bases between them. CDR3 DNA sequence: TGTGCCAGCAGCTTACAGGGCGGGGGAGATACGCAGTATTTT. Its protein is CASSLQGGGDTQYF.

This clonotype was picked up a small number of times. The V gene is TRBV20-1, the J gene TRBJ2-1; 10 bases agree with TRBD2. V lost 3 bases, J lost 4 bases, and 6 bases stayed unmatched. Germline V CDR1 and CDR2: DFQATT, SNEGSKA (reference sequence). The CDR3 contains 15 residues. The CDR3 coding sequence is TGCAGTGCTAGGTCTAGCGGGAGAATTTACAATGAGCAGTTCTTC. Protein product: CSARSSGRIYNEQFF.

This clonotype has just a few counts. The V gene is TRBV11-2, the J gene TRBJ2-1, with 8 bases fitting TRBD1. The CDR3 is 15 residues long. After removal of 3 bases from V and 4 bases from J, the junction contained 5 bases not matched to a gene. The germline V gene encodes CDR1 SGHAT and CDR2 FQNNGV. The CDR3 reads CASSFPGTGYNEQFF. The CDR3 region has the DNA TGTGCCAGCAGCTTTCCCGGGACAGGTTACAATGAGCAGTTCTTC.

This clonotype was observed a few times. This CDR3 reads CASSYPGTLNTEAFF. The CDR3 DNA reads as TGTGCCAGCAGTTATCCTGGGACCCTGAACACTGAAGCTTTCTTT. This rearrangement joins TRBV6-2 or TRBV6-3 to TRBJ1-1; perhaps TRBD1 as D (5 bases). Germline V lookup: CDR1 MNHEY, CDR2 SVGEGT. The CDR3 consists of 15 residues. The ends were cut back, 3 bases at V and 0 bases at J, with 11 bases in the middle.

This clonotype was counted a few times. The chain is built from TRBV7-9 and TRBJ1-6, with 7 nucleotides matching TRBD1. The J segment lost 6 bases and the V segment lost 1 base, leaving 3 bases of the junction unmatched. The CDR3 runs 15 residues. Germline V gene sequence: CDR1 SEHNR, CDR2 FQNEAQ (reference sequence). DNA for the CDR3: TGTGCCAGCAGCTTAGAGGGGGACAGTAATTCACCCCTCCACTTT. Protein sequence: CASSLEGDSNSPLHF.

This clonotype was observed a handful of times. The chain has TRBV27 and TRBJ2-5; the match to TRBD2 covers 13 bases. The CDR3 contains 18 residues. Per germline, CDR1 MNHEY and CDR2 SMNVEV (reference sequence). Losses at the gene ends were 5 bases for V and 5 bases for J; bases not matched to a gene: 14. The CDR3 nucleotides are TGTGCCAGCAGTCTCTGGACTAGCGGGAGACAGGGACTTGAGACCCAGTACTTC. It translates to CASSLWTSGRQGLETQYF.

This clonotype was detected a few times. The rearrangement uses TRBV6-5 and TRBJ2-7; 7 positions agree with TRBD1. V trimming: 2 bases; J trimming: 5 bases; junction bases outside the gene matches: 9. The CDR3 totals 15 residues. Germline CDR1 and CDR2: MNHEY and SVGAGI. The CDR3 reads CASSYIGGQRNEQYF. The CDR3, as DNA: TGTGCCAGCAGTTACATAGGGGGACAGAGAAACGAGCAGTACTTC.

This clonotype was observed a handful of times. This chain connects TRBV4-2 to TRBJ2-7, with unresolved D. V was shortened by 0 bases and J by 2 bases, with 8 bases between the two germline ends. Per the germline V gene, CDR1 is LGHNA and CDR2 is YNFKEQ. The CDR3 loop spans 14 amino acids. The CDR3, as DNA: TGTGCCAGCAGCCAAGATATTGGGACCTACGAGCAGTACTTC. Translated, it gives CASSQDIGTYEQYF.

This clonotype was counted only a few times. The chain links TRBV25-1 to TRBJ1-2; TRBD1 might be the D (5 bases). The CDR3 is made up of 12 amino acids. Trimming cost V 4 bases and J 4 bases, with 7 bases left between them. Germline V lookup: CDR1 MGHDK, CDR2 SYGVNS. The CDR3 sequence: CASSAGTYGYTF. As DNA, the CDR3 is TGTGCCAGCAGTGCAGGGACCTATGGCTACACCTTC.

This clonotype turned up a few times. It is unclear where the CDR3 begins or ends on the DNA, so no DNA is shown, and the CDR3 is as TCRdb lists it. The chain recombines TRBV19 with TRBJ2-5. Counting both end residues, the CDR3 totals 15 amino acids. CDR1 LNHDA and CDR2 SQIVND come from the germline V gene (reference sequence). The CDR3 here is CASSIFWRPQETQYF.

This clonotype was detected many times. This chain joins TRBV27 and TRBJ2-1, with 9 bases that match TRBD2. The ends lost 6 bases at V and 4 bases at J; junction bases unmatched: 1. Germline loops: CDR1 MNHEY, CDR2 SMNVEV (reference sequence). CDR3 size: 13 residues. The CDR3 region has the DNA TGTGCCAGCAGAACTAGCGGGTACAATGAGCAGTTCTTC. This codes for CASRTSGYNEQFF.

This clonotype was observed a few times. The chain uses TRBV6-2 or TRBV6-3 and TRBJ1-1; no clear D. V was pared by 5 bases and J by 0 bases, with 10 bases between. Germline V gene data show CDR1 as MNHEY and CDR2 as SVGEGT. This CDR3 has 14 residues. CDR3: CASSDPSMNTEAFF. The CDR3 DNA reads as TGTGCCAGCAGTGACCCCTCCATGAACACTGAAGCTTTCTTT.